This TCR beta chain was captured by sequencing in a study of shared clonotypes between healthy human individuals. Turning to the study itself: The study drew on a couple of women and a few men aged 18 to 49 as donors.

Study observations and caveats: Researchers sampled only blood; tissue repertoires likely differ. Shared across four donors were about 4.6% of the naive CD4 clonotypes.

Naivety among CD8 cells was defined by CD45RO negativity and positive CCR7 selection, thereby excluding terminally differentiated effector memory CD45RA+ cells. Adult Caucasians living in Nashville, Tennessee made up all of the donors. Assay: immunoSEQ multiplex PCR; the TCRdb copy retains only in-frame clones and omits some. The sample consists of just over 2,000,000 clones, roughly 94% of them appearing once. The CDR3 totals 14 residues. CDR1 SGHRS and CDR2 YFSETQ come from the germline V gene. The trim removed 0 bases at V and 5 bases at J, leaving 2 bases unmatched. In regard to this clone: As yet, its antigen is unknown. Additional DNA sequences in this sample encode the identical CDR3.

The V call is TRBV5-1, the J call TRBJ1-5, with TRBD1 matching over 7 bases. The TCR originated in a man between 18 and 35 years old in good health. The sample consisted of naive CD8+ T cells sorted from blood. For the CDR3, the DNA is TGCGCCAGCAGCTTGGCAGGGGGTCATCAGCCCCAGCATTTT. It is translated as CASSLAGGHQPQHF.